This entry features one TCR beta chain sequence. The source of the sample is a study of blood T cell repertoires in COVID-19. Source study methods: Amplification with reference gene primers provided the estimates of nucleated cell counts. The data were produced by immunoSEQ multiplex PCR, yet TCRdb's version contains in-frame clones alone and is incomplete. V, J and clone size reflect that table, while D and trimming were determined from the DNA. The sample consists of roughly 380,000 clones, 89% of them appearing once. Germline V lookup: CDR1 SQVTM, CDR2 ANQGSEA. This CDR3 has 13 amino acids. V was clipped by 0 bases and J by 7 bases, with 12 bases between them.

The TCR originated in a woman between 35 and 50 years old with COVID-19, enrolled during active disease. The sample taken for sequencing was peripheral blood. V and J are TRBV29-1 and TRBJ1-1, with no clear D. The CDR3, as DNA: TGCAGCGTTGAAGATGGTCGGCGGGGTGAAGCTTTCTTT. It specifies CSVEDGRRGEAFF.